Shown below are 31 T cell receptor beta chains from a single sample sequenced in a study of blood T cell repertoires in COVID-19. Clones were sequenced by immunoSEQ multiplex PCR, and TCRdb holds only the in-frame ones, with some missing. Here the sample spans 95,000 to 150,000 clones, under 90% being singletons. Sequenced sample: peripheral blood. The receptors were sampled from a woman in her 70s with acute or convalescent COVID-19.

The chain links TRBV19 to TRBJ1-1, with no clear D. CDR1 is LNHDA and CDR2 is SQIVND in the germline V gene (reference sequence). V shed 6 bases and J shed 0 bases, with 5 bases lying between them. The CDR3 is made up of 12 amino acids. The CDR3 reads CASRHMNTEAFF. Here the CDR3 DNA reads TGTGCCAGTAGGCACATGAACACTGAAGCTTTCTTT.

The rearrangement joins TRBV7-8 to TRBJ1-6; unclear D gene. Trimming stripped 2 bases from V and 7 bases from J, with 12 bases between. This CDR3 comprises 15 residues. The germline V gene encodes CDR1 SGHVS and CDR2 FQNEAQ. The CDR3 nucleotides read TGTGCCAGCAGCTTATTTTCGCTGGGCAATTCACCCCTCCACTTT. This gives the protein CASSLFSLGNSPLHF.

The V call is TRBV18, the J call TRBJ1-5; possible D gene TRBD1, 6 bases. Deletions cut 2 bases from V and 4 bases from J, with 18 bases between. Germline V CDR1 and CDR2: KGHSH, LQKENI. This CDR3 has 17 amino acids. This CDR3 reads CASSPAGAKRGNQPQHF. The CDR3 nucleotides are TGTGCCAGCTCACCAGCGGGGGCGAAGAGAGGAAATCAGCCCCAGCATTTT.

This clone was found a few times. The V call is TRBV7-2, the J call TRBJ1-2; D might be TRBD1 (5 bases). The CDR3 contains 14 residues. The germline V gene has CDR1 SGHTA and CDR2 FQGNSA. Trimming removed 5 bases at V and 8 bases at J, with 18 bases between. The CDR3 sequence: CASSHPVGVAGYTF. CDR3 DNA sequence: TGTGCCAGCAGCCATCCAGTAGGGGTTGCGGGCTACACCTTC.

This sequence joins TRBV18 and TRBJ1-5; a possible D gene is TRBD1 (6 bases). V was pared by 1 base and J by 2 bases, with 9 bases between. Germline CDR1 reads KGHSH; CDR2 reads LQKENI. This CDR3 contains 15 residues. The CDR3 region is CASSPQGGGNQPQHF. The DNA of the CDR3 is TGTGCCAGCTCACCACAAGGGGGGGGCAATCAGCCCCAGCATTTT.

The rearrangement uses TRBV18 and TRBJ2-2, with a possible D match to TRBD1 (5 bases). The length of the CDR3 is 16 residues. Germline V gives CDR1 KGHSH, CDR2 LQKENI. With 2 bases removed from V and 0 bases from J, the gap between germline ends came to 10 bases. CDR3 bases: TGTGCCAGCTCACCAGCCGACAGCTCGAACACCGGGGAGCTGTTTTTT. Residues: CASSPADSSNTGELFF.

This clone was seen once. The chain recombines TRBV7-9 with TRBJ2-5; TRBD1 aligns across 7 bases. This CDR3 is 14 amino acids long. With 4 bases clipped from V and 4 bases from J, the junction kept 6 bases outside the gene matches. Per the germline V gene, CDR1 is SEHNR and CDR2 is FQNEAQ (reference sequence). This CDR3 is CASSSYRDRETQYF. Here the CDR3 DNA reads TGTGCCAGCAGCTCTTACCGGGACAGAGAGACCCAGTACTTC. Full variable domain (missing parts from reference TRBV7-9 and TRBJ2-5): DTGVSQNPRHKITKRGQNVTFRCDPISEHNRLYWYRQTLGQGPEFLTYFQNEAQLEKSRLLSDRFSAERPKGSFSTLEIQRTEQGDSAMYLCASSSYRDRETQYFGPGTRLLVL.

The CDR3 spells CAISDPGLMSDEQFF. CDR3 nucleotide sequence: TGTGCCATCAGTGATCCGGGGTTAATGTCCGATGAGCAGTTCTTC. This rearrangement joins TRBV10-3 to TRBJ2-1, with D possibly TRBD2 on 5 matching bases. The germline V gene has CDR1 ENHRY and CDR2 SYGVKD. V was pared by 3 bases and J by 8 bases, with 17 bases between. This CDR3 has 15 residues.

This rearrangement joins TRBV7-9 to TRBJ2-7; a possible D gene is TRBD1 (6 bases). This CDR3 has 16 residues. The V end lost 0 bases, the J end lost 0 bases, and 12 bases lay between the germline ends. CDR1 is SEHNR, CDR2 FQNEAQ, per germline (reference sequence). As DNA, the CDR3 is TGTGCCAGCAGCTTAGCGGCCGGGACACCCTCCTACGAGCAGTACTTC. It is translated as CASSLAAGTPSYEQYF.

This rearrangement joins TRBV28 to TRBJ2-5, with no clear D. Germline V gives CDR1 MDHEN, CDR2 SYDVKM. The CDR3 runs 13 residues. With 3 bases removed from V and 3 bases from J, the gap between germline ends came to 8 bases. In DNA, the CDR3 is TGTGCCAGCAGTTTGGCGGCAAAAGAGACCCAGTACTTC. The encoded protein is CASSLAAKETQYF.

V usage is TRBV13 and J usage is TRBJ2-1, with 14 bases identical to TRBD2. Germline CDR1 is PRHDT and CDR2 is FYEKMQ (reference sequence). This CDR3 has 19 residues. J gave up 6 bases and V 5 bases, and 15 bases lay outside the gene matches. The CDR3 spells CASSLSQMGLAGAFNEQFF. CDR3 nucleotide sequence: TGTGCCAGCAGCCTCTCCCAAATGGGACTAGCGGGGGCTTTCAATGAGCAGTTCTTC.

Worth noting for this clone: Other nucleotide sequences in the sample specify the same CDR3. V gene TRBV7-9 combines with J gene TRBJ1-1; 9 bases are shared with TRBD1. Losses at the gene ends were 5 bases for V and 0 bases for J; bases not matched to a gene: 4. Germline CDR1 and CDR2: SEHNR and FQNEAQ (reference sequence). The CDR3 consists of 15 residues. CDR3 sequence: CASSPRTGVNTEAFF. Written as DNA, the CDR3 is TGTGCCAGCAGCCCAAGGACAGGGGTGAACACTGAAGCTTTCTTT. Variable domain in full (rest from reference TRBV7-9 and TRBJ1-1): DTGVSQNPRHKITKRGQNVTFRCDPISEHNRLYWYRQTLGQGPEFLTYFQNEAQLEKSRLLSDRFSAERPKGSFSTLEIQRTEQGDSAMYLCASSPRTGVNTEAFFGQGTRLTVV.

J is TRBJ1-1 and V is TRBV11-3; possibly TRBD1 for D (5 bases). CDR1 SGHNT and CDR2 YENEEA come from the germline V gene. The ends were cut back, 5 bases at V and 4 bases at J, with 14 bases in the middle. This CDR3 has 14 amino acids. The CDR3 spells CASSGARRSTEAFF. CDR3 coding DNA: TGTGCCAGCAGCGGGGCAAGAAGGAGCACTGAAGCTTTCTTT.

The chain couples TRBV4-3 to TRBJ2-6, with D maybe TRBD1 (6 bases). V lost 1 base, J lost 5 bases, and 15 bases lay in between. The CDR3 has 17 residues. Per germline, CDR1 LGHNA and CDR2 YSLEER. CDR3 nucleotides: TGCGCCAGCAGCCAAGTTGTTAGGGGGTTGAGGGCCAACGTCCTGACTTTC. Its protein product is CASSQVVRGLRANVLTF.

CDR3 region: CASSQLRGRGYGYTF. CDR3 in DNA: TGTGCCAGCAGTCAACTCAGGGGGCGCGGCTATGGCTACACCTTC. This chain connects TRBV6-5 to TRBJ1-2; 8 nucleotides align to TRBD1. The CDR3 has 15 amino acids. Germline-derived CDR1 and CDR2 are MNHEY and SVGAGI. V dropped 5 bases and J dropped 4; count of bases not matched to a gene: 9.

This CDR3 is CASSLLAHDYGYTF. The CDR3 region has the DNA TGTGCCAGCAGTTTATTGGCACACGACTATGGCTACACCTTC. This chain links TRBV27 with TRBJ1-2, with no clear D. The ends were cut back, 1 base at V and 3 bases at J, with 9 bases in the middle. CDR3 length: 14 amino acids. Germline CDR1 and CDR2: MNHEY and SMNVEV (reference sequence).

This sequence joins TRBV10-3 and TRBJ2-7; 7 nucleotides agree with TRBD1. Germline trimming cut 2 bases from V and 2 bases from J; bases unmatched to any gene: 6. CDR3 length: 15 residues. Germline V gene lookup returns CDR1 ENHRY and CDR2 SYGVKD. Here the CDR3 DNA reads TGTGCCATCAGTGAGGGGACAGCCCGGGCCTACGAGCAGTACGTC. Amino acids: CAISEGTARAYEQYV.

CDR3 loop: CASSFSRGYEQYV. For the CDR3, the DNA is TGTGCCAGCAGCTTCTCTAGGGGGTACGAGCAGTACGTC. The rearrangement uses TRBV12-3 or TRBV12-4 and TRBJ2-7; a weak D match, TRBD1 (6 bases). This CDR3 is built from 13 residues. The V end was cut by 6 bases, the J end by 4 bases, with 13 bases between.

The genes are TRBV18 and TRBJ1-1; 8 nucleotides agree with TRBD1. V lost 7 bases, J lost 4 bases, and 5 bases stayed unmatched. The CDR3 spans 13 residues. Germline CDR1 is KGHSH and CDR2 is LQKENI. CDR3 DNA sequence: TGTGCCAGCTTAGGACAGGGCGGCACTGAAGCTTTCTTT. The encoded protein is CASLGQGGTEAFF.

This clone was seen only once. The gene calls are TRBV20-1 and TRBJ1-1; the D gene is possibly TRBD1 (6 bases). Trimming pared 8 bases from V and 14 bases from J, leaving 21 bases between. The CDR3 has 11 residues. Germline V gene lookup returns CDR1 DFQATT and CDR2 SNEGSKA (reference sequence). The CDR3 here is CSLPGALTMFF. Here the CDR3 DNA reads TGCAGTCTCCCAGGGGCACTGACGATGTTCTTT.

CDR3 coding DNA: TGTGCCCGGGGACTAGCGGGGGAGGGCGCCTACGAGCAGTACGTC. As protein: CARGLAGEGAYEQYV. The chain is built from TRBV14 and TRBJ2-7; 14 bases map to TRBD2. The ends lost 11 bases at V and 2 bases at J; junction bases unmatched: 8. Germline CDR1 SGHDN, CDR2 FVKESK. The CDR3 contains 15 residues.

The V gene is TRBV6-1, the J gene TRBJ1-4, with D possibly matching TRBD1 (6 bases). Germline V gene data show CDR1 as MNHNS and CDR2 as SASEGT. Trimming removed 5 bases at V and 2 bases at J, with 12 bases between. The CDR3 is 15 residues long. Written as DNA, the CDR3 is TGTGCCAGCAGTTCCCCAGGGGTTACTAATGAAAAACTGTTTTTT. Its protein product is CASSSPGVTNEKLFF.

The chain's CDR3 is CASMWDRGTEAFF. The CDR3 DNA is TGTGCCAGTATGTGGGATAGAGGGACTGAAGCTTTCTTT. V gene TRBV19 combines with J gene TRBJ1-1; no clear D. There are 13 residues in the CDR3. Per the germline V gene, CDR1 is LNHDA and CDR2 is SQIVND (reference sequence). Trimming took off 7 bases at V and 5 bases at J, with 14 bases between the two ends.

The chain combines TRBV9 with TRBJ1-5; D is undetermined. CDR1 and CDR2 from the germline V gene are SGDLS and YYNGEE. CDR3 size: 16 residues. Trimming removed 0 bases at V and 0 bases at J, with 10 bases between. This CDR3 is CASSVATPNSNQPQHF. In nucleotides, the CDR3 is TGTGCCAGCAGCGTAGCCACACCAAATAGCAATCAGCCCCAGCATTTT.

This clone appeared once. J is TRBJ2-3 and V is TRBV6-5; 7 bases match TRBD1. Germline trimming cut 6 bases from V and 6 bases from J; bases unmatched to any gene: 12. Germline lookup yields CDR1 MNHEY and CDR2 SVGAGI. This CDR3 region has 15 residues. CDR3 region: CASSPQGIGWDTQYF. The DNA for the CDR3 is TGTGCCAGCAGCCCACAGGGGATCGGTTGGGATACGCAGTATTTT.

The chain uses TRBV4-3 and TRBJ1-2, with TRBD1 matching 11 bases. The CDR3 consists of 15 residues. Germline CDR1 is LGHNA and CDR2 is YSLEER. Germline trimming cut 2 bases from V and 8 bases from J; bases unmatched to any gene: 7. Here the CDR3 DNA reads TGCGCCAGCAGCCAAAGTGGACAGGGGGCGGGAGGCTACACCTTC. It encodes CASSQSGQGAGGYTF.

The table lists this clone with a count of one. DNA of the CDR3: TGCAGTGCTAGAGATCATGAGACCCAGTACTTC. Translated: CSARDHETQYF. J is TRBJ2-5 and V is TRBV20-1; D remains unclear. Germline loops: CDR1 DFQATT, CDR2 SNEGSKA (reference sequence). Trimming pared 0 bases from V and 5 bases from J, leaving 4 bases between. This CDR3 is built from 11 residues.

The rearrangement joins TRBV4-1 to TRBJ1-1, with TRBD1 matching 7 bases. Germline V lookup: CDR1 MGHRA, CDR2 YSYEKL. The CDR3 length is 14 residues. V lost 1 base and J lost 1; bases outside the gene matches: 0. This CDR3 is CASSQGQGNTEAFF. As DNA, the CDR3 is TGCGCCAGCAGCCAAGGACAGGGGAACACTGAAGCTTTCTTT.

The gene calls are TRBV5-5 and TRBJ1-5; no clear D gene. V lost 0 bases and J 0 bases, leaving 10 bases between the germline ends. This CDR3 spans 16 amino acids. CDR1 is SGHKS, CDR2 YYEKEE, per germline (reference sequence). The CDR3 region is CASSLGGSNSNQPQHF. For the CDR3, the DNA is TGTGCCAGCAGCTTGGGCGGCTCCAATAGCAATCAGCCCCAGCATTTT.

The chain employs TRBV19 and TRBJ2-3; TRBD1 aligns across 7 bases. Germline V gene lookup returns CDR1 LNHDA and CDR2 SQIVND (reference sequence). The J segment lost 4 bases and the V segment lost 6 bases, leaving 4 bases of the junction unmatched. This CDR3 contains 13 residues. The CDR3 region is CASRPQGPDTQYF. The CDR3 nucleotides are TGTGCCAGTAGACCACAGGGGCCAGATACGCAGTATTTT.

This chain links TRBV7-2 with TRBJ1-2; possible D gene TRBD1, 5 bases. CDR3 length equals 13 residues. Germline assignment: CDR1 SGHTA and CDR2 FQGNSA. Trimming removed 7 bases from V and 8 bases from J, with 17 bases in between. The DNA of the CDR3 is TGTGCCAGCACCGAAAACAGGTCTAGAGGCTACACCTTC. Its protein is CASTENRSRGYTF.